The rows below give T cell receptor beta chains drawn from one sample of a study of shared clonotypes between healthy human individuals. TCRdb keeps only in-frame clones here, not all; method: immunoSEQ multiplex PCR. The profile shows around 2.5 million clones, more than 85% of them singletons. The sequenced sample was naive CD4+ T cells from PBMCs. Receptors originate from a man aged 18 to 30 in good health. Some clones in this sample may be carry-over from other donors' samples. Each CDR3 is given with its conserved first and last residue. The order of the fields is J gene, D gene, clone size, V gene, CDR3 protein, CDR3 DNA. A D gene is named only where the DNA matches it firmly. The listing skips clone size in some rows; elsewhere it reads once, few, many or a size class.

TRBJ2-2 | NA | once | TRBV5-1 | CASSPDRANTGELFF | TGCGCCAGCAGCCCAGACAGAGCGAACACCGGGGAGCTGTTTTTT
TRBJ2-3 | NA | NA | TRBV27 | CASSLWRPEGADTQYF | TGTGCCAGCAGTTTGTGGCGCCCCGAAGGCGCAGATACGCAGTATTTT
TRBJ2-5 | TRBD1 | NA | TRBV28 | CASNRGPRETQYF | TGTGCCAGCAACAGGGGTCCCCGAGAGACCCAGTACTTC
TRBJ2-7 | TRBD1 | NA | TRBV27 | CASSFDGTGVYEQYF | TGTGCCAGCAGTTTTGACGGGACAGGGGTCTACGAGCAGTACTTC
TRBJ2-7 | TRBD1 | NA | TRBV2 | CASSAVRTGEGEQYF | TGTGCCAGCAGTGCTGTACGGACAGGGGAGGGCGAGCAGTACTTC
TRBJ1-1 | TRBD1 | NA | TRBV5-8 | CASSLEHGTGGSAFF | TGTGCCAGCAGCTTGGAGCATGGGACAGGGGGCAGTGCTTTCTTT
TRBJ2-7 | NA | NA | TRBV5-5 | CASSLLGTSYEQYF | TGTGCCAGCAGCTTGCTCGGGACATCCTACGAGCAGTACTTC
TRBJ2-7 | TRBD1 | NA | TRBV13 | CASSPGQGREQYF | TGTGCCAGCAGCCCGGGACAGGGAAGAGAGCAGTACTTC
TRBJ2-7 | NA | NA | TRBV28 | CASSPNRDPMREQYF | TGTGCCAGCAGCCCAAACAGGGACCCAATGCGAGAGCAGTACTTC
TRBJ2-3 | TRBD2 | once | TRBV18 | CASSHGLAATDTQYF | TGTGCCAGCTCACACGGACTAGCGGCCACAGATACGCAGTATTTT
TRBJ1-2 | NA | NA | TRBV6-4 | CASSGEWGGVTGYTF | TGTGCCAGCAGTGGCGAATGGGGGGGCGTCACTGGCTACACCTTC
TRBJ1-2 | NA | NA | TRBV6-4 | CASSDHHDGYTF | TGTGCCAGCAGTGACCATCACGACGGCTACACCTTC
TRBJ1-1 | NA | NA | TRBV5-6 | CASSLVEDTEAFF | TGTGCCAGCAGCTTGGTGGAGGACACTGAAGCTTTCTTT
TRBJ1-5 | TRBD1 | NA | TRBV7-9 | CASSLDRGGRSNQPQHF | TGTGCCAGCAGCCTAGACAGGGGCGGTCGGAGCAATCAGCCCCAGCATTTT
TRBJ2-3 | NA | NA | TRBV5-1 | CASSLGTNRADTQYF | TGCGCCAGCAGCTTGGGAACGAACAGGGCGGATACGCAGTATTTT
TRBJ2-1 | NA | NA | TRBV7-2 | CASSLTRENYNEQFF | TGTGCCAGCAGCCTAACTCGGGAAAACTACAATGAGCAGTTCTTC
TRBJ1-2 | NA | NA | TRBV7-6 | CASSSDGRFYGYTF | TGTGCCAGCAGCTCGGACGGGAGATTCTATGGCTACACCTTC
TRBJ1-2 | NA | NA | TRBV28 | CASSLYPAPVGGYTF | TGTGCCAGCAGTCTCTATCCTGCACCGGTAGGTGGCTACACCTTC
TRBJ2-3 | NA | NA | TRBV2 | CASSTPFGSTDTQYF | TGTGCCAGCAGCACCCCCTTTGGCTCCACAGATACGCAGTATTTT
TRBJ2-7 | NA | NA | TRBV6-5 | CASSYRKALTYEQYF | TGTGCCAGCAGTTACCGGAAGGCCCTCACCTACGAGCAGTACTTC
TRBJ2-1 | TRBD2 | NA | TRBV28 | CASSAPMGGGSNEQFF | TGTGCCAGCAGTGCACCCATGGGGGGAGGGAGCAATGAGCAGTTCTTC
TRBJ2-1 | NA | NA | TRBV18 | CASSPRDGYNEQFF | TGTGCCAGCTCACCTCGGGACGGATACAATGAGCAGTTCTTC
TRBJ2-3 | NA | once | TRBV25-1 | CASSDGRSDTQYF | TGTGCCAGCAGTGACGGACGGTCGGATACGCAGTATTTT
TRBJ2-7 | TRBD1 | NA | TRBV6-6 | CASTTSTGGEQYF | TGTGCCAGCACCACGTCGACAGGGGGGGAGCAGTACTTC
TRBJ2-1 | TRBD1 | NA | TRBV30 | CAWSANPGQALYNEQFF | TGTGCCTGGAGTGCCAACCCGGGACAGGCCTTATACAATGAGCAGTTCTTC
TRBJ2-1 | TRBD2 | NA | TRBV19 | CASSIRLAGYNEQFF | TGTGCCAGTAGTATTCGACTAGCGGGTTACAATGAGCAGTTCTTC
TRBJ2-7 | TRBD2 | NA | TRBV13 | CASSSREGRYEQYF | TGTGCCAGCAGCTCCAGGGAGGGGAGGTACGAGCAGTACTTC
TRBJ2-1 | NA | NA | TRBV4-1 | CASSQELGGSYNEQFF | TGCGCCAGCAGCCAGGAACTAGGAGGCTCCTACAATGAGCAGTTCTTC
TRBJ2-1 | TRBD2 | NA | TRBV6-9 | CASSLVKSGRTQPSSYNEQFF | TGTGCCAGCAGTTTGGTAAAGAGCGGGAGAACCCAACCCAGCTCCTACAATGAGCAGTTCTTC
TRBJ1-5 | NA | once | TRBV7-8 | CASSLLTGGRQPQHF | TGTGCCAGCAGCTTACTTACGGGGGGACGGCAGCCCCAGCATTTT
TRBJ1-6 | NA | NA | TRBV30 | CAWSVLGPPLHF | TGTGCCTGGAGTGTACTCGGTCCGCCCCTCCACTTT
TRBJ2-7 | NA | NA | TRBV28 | CASSTGRSYEQYF | TGTGCCAGCAGTACAGGGAGATCCTACGAGCAGTACTTC
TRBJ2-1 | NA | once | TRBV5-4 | CASSLEGGGHEQFF | TGTGCCAGCAGCTTGGAAGGGGGTGGCCATGAGCAGTTCTTC
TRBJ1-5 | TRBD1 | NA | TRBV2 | CASSITGGASQPQHF | TGTGCCAGCAGTATTACAGGGGGCGCGAGTCAGCCCCAGCATTTT
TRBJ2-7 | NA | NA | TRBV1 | CTSIASGSYEQYF | TGCACCAGCATCGCAAGCGGGAGCTACGAGCAGTACTTC
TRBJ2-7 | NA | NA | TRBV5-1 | CASNGGASYEQYF | TGCGCCAGCAATGGGGGGGCCTCCTACGAGCAGTACTTC